Here is one T cell receptor beta chain with its context. The antigen remains unidentified. The V and J ends lost 3 bases and 2 bases, in that order; junction bases with no gene match: 4. The CDR3 sequence is 16 residues long. The germline gives CDR1 MDHEN, CDR2 SYDVKM. These data originate in a study of blood T cells in healthy people across ages. General study results and limits: Naive T cell percentage and TCR beta diversity correlated strongly. Older individuals had lower TCR beta diversity per million T cells (the decline was roughly linear).

Primed by a sample-barcoded 5' primer and a J-beta primer mix, a second PCR proceeded for about 6 to 11 cycles. In TCRdb, the 5' RACE reads were re-called with MiXCR into one record per CDR3 protein. This sample carries roughly 1.6 million distinct CDR3 sequences, roughly 32% of them seen once, and the ten largest clones take 11%. Material: blood. This receptor was obtained from a woman in her twenties or thirties in good health. V is TRBV28 and J is TRBJ2-5, with 12 bases identical to TRBD2. The CDR3 region is CASSLPSGGVQETQYF. CDR3 bases: TGTGCCAGCAGTTTGCCTAGCGGGGGGGTTCAAGAGACCCAGTACTTC.